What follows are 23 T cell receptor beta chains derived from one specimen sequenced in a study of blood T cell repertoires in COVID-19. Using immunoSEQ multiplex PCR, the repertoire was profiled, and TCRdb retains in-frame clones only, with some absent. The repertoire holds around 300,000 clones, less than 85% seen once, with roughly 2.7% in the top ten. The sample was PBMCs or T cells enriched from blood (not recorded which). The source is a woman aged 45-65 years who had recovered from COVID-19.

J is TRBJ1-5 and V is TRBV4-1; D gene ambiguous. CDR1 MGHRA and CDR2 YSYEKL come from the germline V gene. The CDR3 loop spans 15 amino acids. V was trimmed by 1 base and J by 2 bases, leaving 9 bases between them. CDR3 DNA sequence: TGCGCCAGCAGCCAAGTTTCGTCTGGCAATCAGCCCCAGCATTTT. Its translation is CASSQVSSGNQPQHF.

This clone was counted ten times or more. This CDR3 reads CASSSQGGFNYGYTF. The CDR3 DNA reads TGTGCCAGCAGTTCACAGGGCGGTTTTAACTATGGCTACACCTTC. The J gene is TRBJ1-2, the V gene TRBV6-5; possible D gene TRBD1, 6 bases. Germline CDR1 is MNHEY and CDR2 is SVGAGI. This CDR3 comprises 15 residues. V was shortened by 4 bases and J by 1 base, with 13 bases between the two germline ends.

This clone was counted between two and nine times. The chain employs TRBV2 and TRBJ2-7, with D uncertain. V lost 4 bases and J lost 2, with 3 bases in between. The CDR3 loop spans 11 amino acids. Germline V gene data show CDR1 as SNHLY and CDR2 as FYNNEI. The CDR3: CASSAAYEQYF. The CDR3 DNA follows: TGTGCCAGCAGTGCTGCCTACGAGCAGTACTTC.

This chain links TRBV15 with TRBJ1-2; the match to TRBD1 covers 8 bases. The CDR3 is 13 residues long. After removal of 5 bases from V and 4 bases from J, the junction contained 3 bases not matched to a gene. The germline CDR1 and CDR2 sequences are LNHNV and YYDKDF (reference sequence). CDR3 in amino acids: CATSWTGSYGYTF. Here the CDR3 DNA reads TGTGCCACCAGCTGGACAGGGTCCTATGGCTACACCTTC. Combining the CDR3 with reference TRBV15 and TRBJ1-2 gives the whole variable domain DAMVIQNPRYQVTQFGKPVTLSCSQTLNHNVMYWYQQKSSQAPKLLFHYYDKDFNNEADTPDNFQSRRPNTSFCFLDIRSPGLGDTAMYLCATSWTGSYGYTFGSGTRLTVV.

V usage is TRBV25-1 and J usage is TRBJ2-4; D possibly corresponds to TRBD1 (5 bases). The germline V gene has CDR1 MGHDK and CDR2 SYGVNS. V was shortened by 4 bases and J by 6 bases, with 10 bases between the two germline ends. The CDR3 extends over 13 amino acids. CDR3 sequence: CASSAGSGNIQYF. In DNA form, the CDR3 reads TGTGCCAGCAGTGCAGGGTCGGGAAACATTCAGTACTTC. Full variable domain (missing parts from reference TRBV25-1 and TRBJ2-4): EADIYQTPRYLVIGTGKKITLECSQTMGHDKMYWYQQDPGMELHLIHYSYGVNSTEKGDLSSESTVSRIRTEHFPLTLESARPSHTSQYLCASSAGSGNIQYFGAGTRLSVL.

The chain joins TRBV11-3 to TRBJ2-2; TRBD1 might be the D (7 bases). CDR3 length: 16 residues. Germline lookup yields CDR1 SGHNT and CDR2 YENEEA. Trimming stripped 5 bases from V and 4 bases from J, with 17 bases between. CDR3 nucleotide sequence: TGTGCCAGCAGCGCCCAGGGGGGTCCGAGCACCGGGGAGCTGTTTTTT. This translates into CASSAQGGPSTGELFF. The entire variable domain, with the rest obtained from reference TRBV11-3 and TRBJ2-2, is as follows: EAGVVQSPRYKIIEKKQPVAFWCNPISGHNTLYWYLQNLGQGPELLIRYENEEAVDDSQLPKDRFSAERLKGVDSTLKIQPAELGDSAVYLCASSAQGGPSTGELFFGEGSRLTVL.

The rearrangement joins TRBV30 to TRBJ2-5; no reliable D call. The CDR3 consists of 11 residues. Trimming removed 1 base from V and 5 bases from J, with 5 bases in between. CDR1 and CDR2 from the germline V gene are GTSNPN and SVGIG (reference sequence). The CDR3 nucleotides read TGTGCCTGGAGTGCTCAGGAGACCCAGTACTTC. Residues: CAWSAQETQYF.

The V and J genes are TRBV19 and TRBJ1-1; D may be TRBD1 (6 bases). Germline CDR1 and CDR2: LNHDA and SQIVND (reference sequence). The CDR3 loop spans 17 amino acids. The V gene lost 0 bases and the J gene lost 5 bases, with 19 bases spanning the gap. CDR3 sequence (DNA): TGTGCCAGTAGTATAGACGCAAACAGGGTCGGTCCGACTGAAGCTTTCTTT. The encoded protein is CASSIDANRVGPTEAFF.

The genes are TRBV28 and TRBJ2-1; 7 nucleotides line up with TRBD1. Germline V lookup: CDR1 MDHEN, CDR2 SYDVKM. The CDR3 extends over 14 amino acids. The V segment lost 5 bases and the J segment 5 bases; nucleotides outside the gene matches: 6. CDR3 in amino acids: CASSPWTGHNEQFF. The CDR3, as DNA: TGTGCCAGCAGTCCCTGGACAGGCCACAATGAGCAGTTCTTC.

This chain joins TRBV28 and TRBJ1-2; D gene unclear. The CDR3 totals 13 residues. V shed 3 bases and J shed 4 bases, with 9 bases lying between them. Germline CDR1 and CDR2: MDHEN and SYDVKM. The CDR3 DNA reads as TGTGCCAGCAGTTTGTTCGGCGGCTATGGCTACACCTTC. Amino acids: CASSLFGGYGYTF.

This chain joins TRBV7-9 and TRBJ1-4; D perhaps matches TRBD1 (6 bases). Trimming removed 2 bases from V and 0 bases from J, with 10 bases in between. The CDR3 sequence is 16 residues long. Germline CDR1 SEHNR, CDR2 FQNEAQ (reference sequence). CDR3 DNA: TGTGCCAGCAGCTTAAGGGACATCACAACTAATGAAAAACTGTTTTTT. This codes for CASSLRDITTNEKLFF.

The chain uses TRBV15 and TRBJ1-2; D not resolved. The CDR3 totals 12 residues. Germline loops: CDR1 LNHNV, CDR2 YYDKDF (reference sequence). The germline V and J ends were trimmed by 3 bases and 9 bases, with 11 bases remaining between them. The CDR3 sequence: CATSRLWESYTF. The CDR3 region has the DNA TGTGCCACCAGCAGGCTCTGGGAGAGCTACACCTTC.

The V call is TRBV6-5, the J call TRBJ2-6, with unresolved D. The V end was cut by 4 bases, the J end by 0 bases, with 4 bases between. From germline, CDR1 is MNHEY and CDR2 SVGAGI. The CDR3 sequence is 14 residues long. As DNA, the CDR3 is TGTGCCAGCAGTTTATACTCTGGGGCCAACGTCCTGACTTTC. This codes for CASSLYSGANVLTF.

As DNA, the CDR3 is TGTGCCAGTAGCCTCGGGACTGATCCCTCCGAGCAGTACTTC. This translates into CASSLGTDPSEQYF. The gene calls are TRBV19 and TRBJ2-7; a possible D gene is TRBD2 (6 bases). The ends were cut back, 6 bases at V and 6 bases at J, with 18 bases in the middle. Germline V gene sequence: CDR1 LNHDA, CDR2 SQIVND (reference sequence). The CDR3 covers 14 residues.

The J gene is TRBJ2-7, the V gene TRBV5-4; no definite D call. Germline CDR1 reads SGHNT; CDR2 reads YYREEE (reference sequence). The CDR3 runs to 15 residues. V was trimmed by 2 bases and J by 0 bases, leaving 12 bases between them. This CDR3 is CASSFVATSSYEQYF. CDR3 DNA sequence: TGTGCCAGCAGCTTCGTCGCCACGAGCTCCTACGAGCAGTACTTC.

Here the CDR3 reads CASSLEVDEQFF. The DNA for the CDR3 is TGCGCCAGCAGCTTGGAAGTAGATGAGCAGTTCTTC. The chain recombines TRBV5-1 with TRBJ2-1; D is unresolved. The V end lost 0 bases, the J end lost 8 bases, and 6 bases lay between the germline ends. Germline assignment: CDR1 SGHRS and CDR2 YFSETQ. The CDR3 covers 12 residues.

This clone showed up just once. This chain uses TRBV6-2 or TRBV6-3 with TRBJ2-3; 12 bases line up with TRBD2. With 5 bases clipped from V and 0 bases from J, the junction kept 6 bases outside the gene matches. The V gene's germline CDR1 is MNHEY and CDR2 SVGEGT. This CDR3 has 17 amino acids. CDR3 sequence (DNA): TGTGCCAGCAGTCGGAGACTAGCGGGAGAGAGCACAGATACGCAGTATTTT. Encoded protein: CASSRRLAGESTDTQYF.

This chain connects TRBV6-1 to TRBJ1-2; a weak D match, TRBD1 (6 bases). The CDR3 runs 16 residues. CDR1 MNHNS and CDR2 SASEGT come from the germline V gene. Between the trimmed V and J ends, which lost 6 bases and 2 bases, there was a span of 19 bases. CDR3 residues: CASRERQAMENYGYTF. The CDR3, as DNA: TGTGCCAGCAGGGAAAGACAGGCTATGGAGAACTATGGCTACACCTTC.

The CDR3 protein is CASRAGGTVGGPQHF. DNA of the CDR3: TGTGCCAGCAGGGCCGGGGGTACAGTGGGTGGGCCCCAGCATTTT. The J gene is TRBJ1-5, the V gene TRBV6-5, with a weak D call TRBD1 (5 bases). Germline CDR1 and CDR2: MNHEY and SVGAGI. This CDR3 is 15 amino acids long. V was shortened by 6 bases and J by 9 bases, with 21 bases between the two germline ends.

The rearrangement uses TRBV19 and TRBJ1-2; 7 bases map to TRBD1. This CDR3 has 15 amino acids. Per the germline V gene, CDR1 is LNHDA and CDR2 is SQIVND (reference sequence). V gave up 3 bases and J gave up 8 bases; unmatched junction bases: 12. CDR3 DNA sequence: TGTGCCAGTAGTATGTCCCGGGACAGTATTAGCGGCTACACCTTC. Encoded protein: CASSMSRDSISGYTF.

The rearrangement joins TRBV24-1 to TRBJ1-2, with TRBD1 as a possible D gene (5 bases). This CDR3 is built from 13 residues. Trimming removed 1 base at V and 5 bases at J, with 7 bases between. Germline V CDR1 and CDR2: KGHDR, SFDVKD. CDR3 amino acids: CATSDFAGYGYTF. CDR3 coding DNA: TGTGCCACCAGTGATTTTGCAGGGTATGGCTACACCTTC.

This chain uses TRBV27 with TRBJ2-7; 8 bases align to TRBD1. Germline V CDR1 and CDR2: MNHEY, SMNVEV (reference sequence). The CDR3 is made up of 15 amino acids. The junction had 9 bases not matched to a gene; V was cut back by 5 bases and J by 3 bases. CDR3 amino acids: CASSVTGGASYEQYF. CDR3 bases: TGTGCCAGCAGTGTAACAGGGGGTGCCAGCTACGAGCAGTACTTC.

The CDR3 nucleotides are TGTGCCAGCAGCTTGTGGGCGGGGTTCATGAACACTGAAGCTTTCTTT. Translating gives CASSLWAGFMNTEAFF. This chain connects TRBV5-5 to TRBJ1-1; D is unclear. V dropped 1 base and J dropped 0 bases, with 13 bases sitting between them. CDR1 is SGHKS, CDR2 YYEKEE, per germline (reference sequence). The CDR3 contains 16 residues. Combining the CDR3 with reference TRBV5-5 and TRBJ1-1 gives the whole variable domain DAGVTQSPTHLIKTRGQQVTLRCSPISGHKSVSWYQQVLGQGPQFIFQYYEKEERGRGNFPDRFSARQFPNYSSELNVNALLLGDSALYLCASSLWAGFMNTEAFFGQGTRLTVV.